This note documents a single T cell receptor beta chain sequence. This clonotype appeared many times. It has no known antigen specificity. Base qualities were left out, and no much larger clone turns up one base away. Healthy controls were blood bank volunteers in Maryland, USA. For the unsorted PBMC libraries, 2 million PBMCs were stored in RNAlater at -80 degrees C until RNA extraction and were used to generate the libraries. Peripheral blood was subjected to Ficoll-Hypaque density gradient centrifugation to isolate PBMCs, which were then cryopreserved in liquid nitrogen. Taken from the germline V gene (reference sequence), the CDR1 and CDR2 loops are DFQATT and SNEGSKA. The CDR3 contains 13 residues, cysteine and phenylalanine counted. This entry keeps only the CDR3 DNA: 39 bases, framed from base 1. Trimming leaves V shorter by 4 bases and J shorter by 12 bases, with the junction holding 15 bases beyond the gene matches.

The data were taken from a study of neurological immune-mediated disorders (dated by TCRdb to between 2018 and 2021). Regarding the complete study: Using UMI-based sequencing, the study compared peripheral blood TCR-beta repertoires from patients with HTLV-I-associated myelopathy (HAM/TSP), patients with multiple sclerosis, and healthy controls. The approximately 100 TCR-beta libraries included longitudinal samples, technical triplicates and paired sorted CD4+ and CD8+ T-cell subsets alongside PBMC samples. Of the approximately 65 subjects in the cohort, approximately 15 were HAM/TSP patients, roughly 34 were multiple sclerosis patients, and roughly 20 were healthy controls. Beyond this particular receptor, the publication reports: No identical CDR3 amino acid sequences were shared among expanded clones across subjects, suggesting private TCR-beta repertoires in all groups. TCR clonal expansion was greatest in HAM/TSP patients and smallest in MS patients, who ranked below even healthy controls.

cDNA synthesis used template-switch 5'RACE with a primer carrying a 10-nucleotide random unique molecular identifier tagging each TCR transcript. Each sequencing run produced over 180 million TCR-beta sequences covering 15-18 subjects. Total RNA was extracted with the RNeasy kit. The KAPA Real-time Library Amplification kit was used to amplify TCR-beta VDJ regions with primers for the TCR constant region and the 5'RACE anchor. Sample indexes and Illumina adaptors were added in a first PCR, after which library yield was increased in a second PCR. The roughly 650 bp TCR product was size-selected on a 2% E-gel SizeSelection system after Ampure bead purification. Before pooling, libraries had their quality checked on a Bioanalyzer, their concentration measured with Qubit, and their quantity determined with the Kapa Library Quantification kit. An Illumina HiSeq 2500 sequenced the libraries paired-end 2 x 150 bp. To increase sequence diversity, 25-30% phiX was spiked into each library pool. As for the authors' bioinformatics: The quality-filtered reads were processed with the UMI-based MiGEC pipeline, whose error correction step removed more than 80% of the raw TCR sequences. IMGT germline references were used for alignment of VDJ genes, and clonotypes were defined by a unique CDR3 amino acid sequence together with V-J genes. Clonal expansion, Shannon diversity and CDR3 relatedness (CalcPairwiseDistances, ClusterSamples) were evaluated with VDJtools, and phylogenetic trees were built with CLCbio workbench. A clone was classed as expanded if it had 8 or more unique UMIs, a cutoff based on coefficient-of-variation modelling across technical triplicates. The public reads were run again by TCRdb, first through fastp at Q25 and then through MiXCR, and only productive beta chains were kept. Rows are combined by CDR3 protein, so each entry shows the most common genes and DNA. It is TCRdb's table, rather than the study itself, that gives the V and J calls and clone size. The table for this sample lists 70,000 to 95,000 distinct CDR3 sequences; 13% to 15% of them were counted only once. More than 6% of the sample is taken by the ten largest.

The sequencing sample was made of PBMCs. The source is a woman aged 50 to 60 in good health. The chain is assembled from TRBV20-1 and TRBJ2-7; 7 bases in the middle match TRBD1. The base sequence is TGCAGTGCTATGGACAGGCTAACCCCTAGACTGTACTTC. This is translated as CSAMDRLTPRLYF.